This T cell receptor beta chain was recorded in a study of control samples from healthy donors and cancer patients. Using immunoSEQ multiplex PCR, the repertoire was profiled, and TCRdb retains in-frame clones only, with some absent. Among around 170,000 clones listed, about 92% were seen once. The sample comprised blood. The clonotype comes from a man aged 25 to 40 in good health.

The CDR3 DNA follows: TGCGCCAGCAGCCTGTCTCCGGGAGCCACTGAAGCTTTCTTT. This gives the protein CASSLSPGATEAFF. The chain uses TRBV4-3 and TRBJ1-1; no definite D call. The germline V gene encodes CDR1 LGHNA and CDR2 YSLEER. V gave up 4 bases and J gave up 4 bases, with 13 bases separating them. The length of the CDR3 is 14 residues.